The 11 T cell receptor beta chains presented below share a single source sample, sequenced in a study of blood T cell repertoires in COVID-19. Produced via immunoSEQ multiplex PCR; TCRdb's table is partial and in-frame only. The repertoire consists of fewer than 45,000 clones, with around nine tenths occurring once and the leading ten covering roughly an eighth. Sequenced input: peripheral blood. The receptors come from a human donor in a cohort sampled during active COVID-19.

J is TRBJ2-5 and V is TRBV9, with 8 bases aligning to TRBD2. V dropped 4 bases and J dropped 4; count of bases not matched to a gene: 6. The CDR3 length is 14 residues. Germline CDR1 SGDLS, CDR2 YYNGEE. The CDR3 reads CASSSPGGTETQYF. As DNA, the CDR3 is TGTGCCAGCAGCTCACCGGGGGGGACAGAGACCCAGTACTTC.

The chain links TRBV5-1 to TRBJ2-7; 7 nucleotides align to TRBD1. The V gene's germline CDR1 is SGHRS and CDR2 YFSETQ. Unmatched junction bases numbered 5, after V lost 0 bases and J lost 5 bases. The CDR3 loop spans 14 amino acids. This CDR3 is CASSLALGGHEQYF. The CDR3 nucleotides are TGCGCCAGCAGCTTGGCCCTAGGGGGCCACGAGCAGTACTTC.

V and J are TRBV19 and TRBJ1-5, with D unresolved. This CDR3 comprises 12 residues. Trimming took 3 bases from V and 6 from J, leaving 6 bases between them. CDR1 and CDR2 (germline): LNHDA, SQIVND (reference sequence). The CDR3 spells CASSILPQPQHF. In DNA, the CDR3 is TGTGCCAGTAGTATTCTCCCTCAGCCCCAGCATTTT.

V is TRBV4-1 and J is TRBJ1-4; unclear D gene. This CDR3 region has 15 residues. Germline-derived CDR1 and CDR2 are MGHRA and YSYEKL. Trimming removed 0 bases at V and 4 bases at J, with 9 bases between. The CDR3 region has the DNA TGCGCCAGCAGCCAAGACCCCAGACTTAATGAAAAACTGTTTTTT. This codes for CASSQDPRLNEKLFF.

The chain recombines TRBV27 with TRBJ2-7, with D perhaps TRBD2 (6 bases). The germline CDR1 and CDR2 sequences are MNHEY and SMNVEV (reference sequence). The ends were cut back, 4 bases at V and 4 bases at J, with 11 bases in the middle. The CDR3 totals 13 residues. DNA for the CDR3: TGTGCCAGCAGTTCTGCAGGACTATACGAGCAGTACTTC. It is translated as CASSSAGLYEQYF.

The CDR3 DNA follows: TGTGCCAGCAGTTCCACGGGACTCTCTTTTGGAGAGCTGTTTTTT. Protein product: CASSSTGLSFGELFF. The J gene is TRBJ2-2, the V gene TRBV6-2 or TRBV6-3, with D maybe TRBD2 (6 bases). The CDR3 spans 15 residues. Per germline, CDR1 MNHEY and CDR2 SVGEGT. Deletions cut 4 bases from V and 11 bases from J, with 20 bases between.

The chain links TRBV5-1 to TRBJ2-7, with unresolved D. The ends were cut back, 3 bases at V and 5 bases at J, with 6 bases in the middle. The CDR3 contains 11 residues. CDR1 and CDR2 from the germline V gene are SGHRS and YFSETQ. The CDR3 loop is CASSSTDEQYF. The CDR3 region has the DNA TGCGCCAGCAGCTCCACTGACGAGCAGTACTTC.

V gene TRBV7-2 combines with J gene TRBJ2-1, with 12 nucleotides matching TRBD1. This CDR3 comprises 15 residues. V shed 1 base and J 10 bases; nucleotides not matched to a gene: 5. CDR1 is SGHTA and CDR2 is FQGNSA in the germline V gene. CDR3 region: CASSLGGTGGQEQFF. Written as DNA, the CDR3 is TGTGCCAGCAGCTTAGGGGGGACAGGGGGCCAAGAGCAGTTCTTC.

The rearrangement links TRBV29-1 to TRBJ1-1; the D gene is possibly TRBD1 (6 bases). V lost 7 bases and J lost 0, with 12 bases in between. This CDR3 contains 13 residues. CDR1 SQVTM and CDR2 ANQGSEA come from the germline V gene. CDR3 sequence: CSAMGQLNTEAFF. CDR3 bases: TGCAGCGCCATGGGACAACTGAACACTGAAGCTTTCTTT.

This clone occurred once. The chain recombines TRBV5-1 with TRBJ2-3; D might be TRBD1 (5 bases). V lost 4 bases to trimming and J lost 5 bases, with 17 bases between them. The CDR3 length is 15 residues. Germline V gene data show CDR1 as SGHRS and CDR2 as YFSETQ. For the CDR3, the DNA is TGCGCCAGCAGCCTCTCGCCTATTCAGGGAGATACGCAGTATTTT. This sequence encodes CASSLSPIQGDTQYF.

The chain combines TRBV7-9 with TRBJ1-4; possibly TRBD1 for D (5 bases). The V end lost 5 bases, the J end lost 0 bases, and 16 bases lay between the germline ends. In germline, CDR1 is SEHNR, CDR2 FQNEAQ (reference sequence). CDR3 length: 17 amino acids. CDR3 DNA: TGTGCCAGCAGCCGACGGGCAGGGTTGGCAACTAATGAAAAACTGTTTTTT. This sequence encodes CASSRRAGLATNEKLFF.